This T cell receptor (beta chain) stems from a study of blood T cells in healthy people across ages (dated by TCRdb to the mid-2010s). For context, the study as a whole: In model experiments, template switching captured roughly one uniquely barcoded TCR beta cDNA molecule for every two T cells. To track age-related changes in TCR beta repertoire diversity, the study relied on deep sequencing normalized with unique cDNA molecular identifiers. The donors were divided into four age groups: young (average around 15 years), middle-aged (roughly 40), aged (approximately 59) and long-lived (about 90). Using the same blood draw, the study looked at two additional independent replicas of 1 million unique cDNA reads for two donors, one aged 18 to 30 and the other aged 80 or older. Overall results and qualifications from the work: Estimates of total diversity from one million sequenced T cells were regarded as lower bounds and underestimates. Because donor CMV infection status was unknown, age-related changes in expanded clonotypes were potentially confounded. There was a strong correlation between observed TCR beta diversity and the percentage of naive T cells measured by flow cytometry. Since profiling was done on bulk unsorted PBMCs, naive and antigen-experienced compartments could not be conclusively compared. Observed TCR beta diversity per million T cells fell roughly linearly with age, and a significant reduction was already apparent by age roughly 40. Compared with the aged group, the long-lived group had more naive CD4+ T cells, fewer expanded clones and increased TCR diversity, suggesting age selection.

This clonotype was detected ten times or more. No cognate antigen has been identified for it. Base qualities are not at hand, and no much larger clone is one base apart. The roughly 39 donors, aged roughly 6 to 90 years, were systemically healthy Caucasian individuals from Russia. Roughly 9.5 milliliters of peripheral blood were drawn from each donor into EDTA-treated Vacutainer tubes. Ficoll-Paque density-gradient centrifugation was used to isolate PBMCs, with at least 6.5 million per sample. Total RNA was extracted from PBMCs with Trizol reagent, with at least 5 micrograms obtained per sample. The percentages of naive CD45RAhigh/CD27high T cells were determined by flow cytometry on a PBMC aliquot from every donor. Libraries were built with 5' RACE. These reads were obtained on an Illumina HiSeq 2500. A second about 7 to 11 cycle PCR used a sample-barcoded 5' primer and a J-beta primer mix. Each TCR beta cDNA molecule received a unique molecular identifier from a template-switch 5' adaptor carrying 12 random nucleotides. Each sample yielded at least 3 million CDR3-containing paired-end reads. First-strand cDNA synthesis was performed from all RNA using the Mint cDNA synthesis kit, with priming by a TRBC-specific oligonucleotide. After uracil-DNA glycosylase treatment, a first 18-cycle PCR used universal primers M1SS and BC2_uni_R on all cDNA. In the original analysis: Each sample was normalized by randomly selecting 1 million high-quality reads, each carrying a distinct molecular identifier. Instead of being binned into consensus sequences, reads with shared molecular identifiers were discarded. CDR3 identification, clonotype clustering and error correction used MiTCR with a Q25 quality threshold and the strictest error-elimination algorithm. A nonparametric unseen species model with Euler transformation was used to estimate lower-bound total TCR beta diversity. The public reads were reprocessed in TCRdb via fastp at Q25 and MiXCR, keeping in-frame beta chains. Every CDR3 protein is listed once, alongside the most common genes and DNA of its rows. These V and J calls derive from TCRdb rather than the authors' analysis. In all, the sample holds 750,000 to 1,000,000 distinct CDR3 sequences, and 25% to 30% of those were seen once. In total, the top ten clones hold more than 8.5% of the sample.

V loses 4 bases at its end and J loses 4 bases; junction bases beyond the gene matches: 10. Looking up the germline V gene yields CDR1 SGHTA and CDR2 FQGNSA. The CDR3 runs 17 residues from the cysteine to the phenylalanine. Just CDR3 DNA is preserved here, 51 bases in frame from base 1. The sample was also linked to a second study, of T cells of mothers and their children. As that second paper reports: The donors were nine systemically healthy Caucasian individuals, made up of three mothers and their six children. cDNA synthesis consumed the entire amount of extracted RNA, loaded at 1.5 ug RNA in each 15 ul reaction. In the second PCR, the M1S primer added sample barcodes and 2-4 random nucleotides. More than 8 million TCR beta CDR3 reads were obtained from each mother, and roughly 3.1 million reads were obtained from each child. TCR recombination output is similarly shaped by thymic selection in related and unrelated pairs, with a minor effect exerted by inherited differences. Normalized repertoire overlap was always slightly but never significantly higher in related than unrelated mother-child pairs. Persistent microchimeric T cell clones were not detected, at a sensitivity of roughly 100 clones per million clonotypes. In the study, deep NGS was used to compare the TCR beta repertoires of mothers and children, and features distinguishing related mother-child pairs from unrelated individuals were sought. Mothers averaged about 40 +/- 4 years of age and children averaged about 10 +/- 4 years. Libraries were sequenced on Illumina HiSeq 2000 with 100+100 nt paired-end reads after adapter ligation with NEBNext reagents. Mother and child libraries were prepared a month apart and sequenced in separate runs to prevent cross-contamination. For each donor, between about 450,000 and 2,300,000 distinct TCR beta clonotypes were identified. Naive TCR beta clonotypes were estimated from low-frequency clonotypes matched to each donor's FACS-determined naive share, without sorting.

Sequences were obtained from blood. The chain uses TRBV7-2 and TRBJ2-7, with 13 middle bases fitting TRBD2. The sequence derives from a woman aged 40 to 50 in good health. The CDR3 protein: CASSSPGLAGERYEQYF. The nucleotide sequence reads TGTGCCAGCAGCTCCCCTGGACTAGCGGGGGAGAGGTACGAGCAGTACTTC.